This is a list of T cell receptor beta chains from one sample in a study of PD-1 blockade in classical Hodgkin lymphoma. The repertoire was sequenced with immunoSEQ multiplex PCR; TCRdb's copy has only in-frame clones and lacks some. The table includes just over 35,000 clones, about 70% detected once. Sequences were derived from peripheral blood mononuclear cells (PBMCs), sampled before the second cycle of nivolumab. The source is a human donor with classical Hodgkin lymphoma. Both conserved end residues are part of each CDR3. Fields, in order: V gene, clone size, CDR3 length, D gene, J gene, CDR3 protein, CDR3 DNA. The D gene is left open where the match is weak. Part of the rows lack a size; the others show once, few, many or a class for expanded clones.

TRBV11-2	.	12	.	TRBJ2-7	CASSLANYEQYF	TGTGCCAGCAGCTTAGCGAACTACGAGCAGTACTTC
TRBV28	.	14	.	TRBJ2-1	CASSSARTALSPVF	TGTGCCAGCAGTTCGGCTAGGACGGCCTTATCTCCGGTCTTC
TRBV6-1	few	14	TRBD1	TRBJ1-2	CASRDPGTGSSYTF	TGTGCCAGCAGGGACCCCGGGACAGGTTCAAGCTACACCTTC
TRBV5-8	few	15	.	TRBJ1-1	CASSLAGRLNTEAFF	TGTGCCAGCAGCTTGGCGGGACGCCTGAACACTGAAGCTTTCTTT
TRBV4-2	.	15	TRBD1	TRBJ1-1	CASSPRDRGDTEAFF	TGTGCCAGCAGCCCCCGGGACAGGGGGGACACTGAAGCTTTCTTT
TRBV5-1	few	15	TRBD2	TRBJ2-1	CASSLVSSGHNEQFF	TGCGCCAGCAGCCTGGTATCTAGCGGTCATAATGAGCAGTTCTTC
TRBV11-2	.	13	.	TRBJ1-1	CASSLVGFTEAFF	TGTGCCAGCAGCTTAGTAGGGTTTACTGAAGCTTTCTTT
TRBV6-5	.	15	TRBD2	TRBJ2-2	CASSPSGGATGELFF	TGTGCCAGCAGTCCTAGCGGGGGGGCGACCGGGGAGCTGTTTTTT
TRBV5-1	.	13	.	TRBJ2-1	CASSLGQYNEQFF	TGCGCCAGCAGCTTGGGACAGTACAATGAGCAGTTCTTC
TRBV18	.	15	TRBD1	TRBJ2-1	CASSRDRAAYNEQFF	TGTGCCAGCTCAAGGGACAGGGCGGCCTACAATGAGCAGTTCTTC
TRBV9	.	14	.	TRBJ1-2	CASSPRGAIYGYTF	TGTGCCAGCAGCCCACGGGGGGCAATCTATGGCTACACCTTC
TRBV27	.	16	.	TRBJ2-3	CASREVQGRWADTQYF	TGTGCCAGCAGAGAAGTGCAGGGGAGGTGGGCAGATACGCAGTATTTT
TRBV4-2	.	15	.	TRBJ2-7	CASSQDQAPGYEQYF	TGTGCCAGCAGCCAAGATCAAGCCCCTGGATACGAGCAGTACTTC
TRBV5-5	.	18	.	TRBJ1-2	CASSLMYGSKVVGYGYTF	TGTGCCAGCAGCCTGATGTACGGGAGTAAGGTGGTAGGCTATGGCTACACCTTC
TRBV9	.	15	TRBD1	TRBJ2-1	CASSAAGQGAHEQFF	TGTGCCAGCAGCGCCGCGGGGCAGGGGGCGCATGAGCAGTTCTTC
TRBV5-1	.	16	TRBD1	TRBJ2-2	CASSEAGTVNTGELFF	TGCGCCAGCAGCGAAGCCGGGACAGTCAACACCGGGGAGCTGTTTTTT
TRBV9	.	15	.	TRBJ2-5	CASSVAPGSQETQYF	TGTGCCAGCAGCGTAGCTCCCGGCAGCCAAGAGACCCAGTACTTC